The 26 T cell receptor beta chains listed next were all sequenced from one sample in a study of OX40 agonist ivuxolimab in advanced cancers. Only in-frame clones appear in the TCRdb table, and some are missing; sequencing was by immunoSEQ multiplex PCR. The table lists around 100,000 clones, 75% to 95% of them singletons. The sequences come from CD4+ or CD8+ T cells sorted from blood, collected in a trial of the OX40 agonist ivuxolimab. The receptor set was obtained from an adult with an advanced solid tumor such as melanoma, head and neck, liver or kidney cancer.

The V call is TRBV13, the J call TRBJ1-2; 8 nucleotides line up with TRBD1. The germline CDR1 and CDR2 sequences are PRHDT and FYEKMQ (reference sequence). The CDR3 extends over 15 amino acids. Losses at the gene ends were 5 bases for V and 1 base for J; bases not matched to a gene: 6. Here the CDR3 DNA reads TGTGCCAGCAGCCGAGTCAGGGGGCTTAACTATGGCTACACCTTC. Amino acids: CASSRVRGLNYGYTF. The full variable domain, its missing parts supplied by reference TRBV13 and TRBJ1-2, is AAGVIQSPRHLIKEKRETATLKCYPIPRHDTVYWYQQGPGQDPQFLISFYEKMQSDKGSIPDRFSAQQFSDYHSELNMSSLELGDSALYFCASSRVRGLNYGYTFGSGTRLTVV.

The J gene is TRBJ1-1, the V gene TRBV10-3; no clear D. Per the germline V gene, CDR1 is ENHRY and CDR2 is SYGVKD. Trimming took 4 bases from V and 7 from J, leaving 13 bases between them. This CDR3 has 13 residues. Here the CDR3 DNA reads TGTGCCATCAGTGCGACTAGGACGGTTGAAGCTTTCTTT. This codes for CAISATRTVEAFF.

The chain couples TRBV7-6 to TRBJ1-1; possible D gene TRBD1, 5 bases. The CDR3 loop spans 15 amino acids. Between the trimmed V and J ends, which lost 5 bases and 1 base, there was a span of 14 bases. Germline values: CDR1 SGHVS, CDR2 FNYEAQ. The CDR3 DNA follows: TGTGCCAGCAGCCCAACCGGGACCGCGAACACTGAAGCTTTCTTT. This gives the protein CASSPTGTANTEAFF.

V is TRBV28 and J is TRBJ1-3, with D hard to call. The V and J ends lost 6 bases and 0 bases respectively, with 12 bases between them. CDR3 length: 15 residues. The germline V gene has CDR1 MDHEN and CDR2 SYDVKM. The CDR3 DNA reads as TGTGCCAGCAGGGGCCTTGTTCGCTCTGGAAACACCATATATTTT. Its translation is CASRGLVRSGNTIYF.

The chain recombines TRBV28 with TRBJ1-2; TRBD1 might be the D (5 bases). The CDR3 length is 12 residues. The ends were cut back, 4 bases at V and 8 bases at J, with 11 bases in the middle. From germline, CDR1 is MDHEN and CDR2 SYDVKM. DNA for the CDR3: TGTGCCAGCAGTTGGGGCAGCCTAGGCTACACCTTC. Residues: CASSWGSLGYTF.

The V and J genes are TRBV5-8 and TRBJ2-7, with no clear D. The length of the CDR3 is 14 residues. Trimming took 4 bases from V and 0 from J, leaving 11 bases between them. Germline values: CDR1 SGHTS, CDR2 YDEGEE. CDR3 bases: TGTGCCAGCAGCCGAGCAGTTTCCTCCTACGAGCAGTACTTC. It codes for CASSRAVSSYEQYF. Full variable domain (outside the CDR3, taken from reference TRBV5-8 and TRBJ2-7): EAGVTQSPTHLIKTRGQQATLRCSPISGHTSVYWYQQALGLGLQFLLWYDEGEERNRGNFPPRFSGRQFPNYSSELNVNALELEDSALYLCASSRAVSSYEQYFGPGTRLTVT.

The CDR3 DNA is TGCGCCAGCAGCCCAGGAATTCAGGGGGTCCACAATGAGCAGTTCTTC. It codes for CASSPGIQGVHNEQFF. J is TRBJ2-1 and V is TRBV4-1, with 7 bases that match TRBD1. The ends lost 4 bases at V and 5 bases at J; junction bases unmatched: 11. CDR1 MGHRA and CDR2 YSYEKL come from the germline V gene. This CDR3 is built from 16 residues.

J is TRBJ2-6 and V is TRBV6-1; 7 nucleotides align to TRBD2. The CDR3 has 18 residues. J was trimmed by 2 bases and V by 7 bases; bases with no gene match: 14. Germline CDR1 reads MNHNS; CDR2 reads SASEGT. This CDR3 is CASIDRRIGTTGANVLTF. The CDR3 region has the DNA TGTGCCAGCATTGACCGCCGTATTGGGACTACTGGGGCCAACGTCCTGACTTTC.

This clone was recorded a few times. Other DNA sequences in the same sample also yield this CDR3. This chain links TRBV19 with TRBJ2-7, with TRBD2 matching over 11 bases. The germline V gene encodes CDR1 LNHDA and CDR2 SQIVND (reference sequence). The CDR3 contains 15 residues. V gave up 3 bases and J gave up 1 base; unmatched junction bases: 2. CDR3 region: CASSMGTSGSYEQYF. In nucleotides, the CDR3 is TGTGCCAGTAGTATGGGGACTAGCGGTTCCTACGAGCAGTACTTC.

DNA for the CDR3: TGTGCCAGCAGACGGACCGCAGCCTACGAGCAGTACTTC. Translated, it gives CASRRTAAYEQYF. V usage is TRBV28 and J usage is TRBJ2-7; D is uncertain. The CDR3 runs to 13 residues. Per the germline V gene, CDR1 is MDHEN and CDR2 is SYDVKM. V gave up 6 bases and J gave up 2 bases, with 11 bases separating them.

The gene calls are TRBV27 and TRBJ2-7; TRBD2 aligns across 8 bases. With V trimmed by 5 bases and J by 0 bases, 6 bases remained unmatched. CDR1 is MNHEY, CDR2 SMNVEV, per germline (reference sequence). The CDR3 length is 15 residues. The CDR3 is CASSLSGVSSYEQYF. The CDR3 DNA follows: TGTGCCAGCAGTCTTAGCGGGGTTAGCTCCTACGAGCAGTACTTC.

This clone showed up just once. V is TRBV5-1 and J is TRBJ1-5, with D possibly matching TRBD1 (6 bases). The V end lost 0 bases, the J end lost 1 base, and 11 bases lay between the germline ends. Looked up from germline, CDR1 is SGHRS and CDR2 is YFSETQ. The CDR3 covers 16 residues. This CDR3 reads CASSLEGGRSNQPQHF. In DNA, the CDR3 is TGCGCCAGCAGCTTGGAAGGGGGTAGGAGCAATCAGCCCCAGCATTTT.

The chain employs TRBV6-1 and TRBJ1-3; the D is unclear. The CDR3 is made up of 12 amino acids. Germline V gene sequence: CDR1 MNHNS, CDR2 SASEGT. V was pared by 8 bases and J by 5 bases, with 10 bases between. The CDR3, as DNA: TGTGCCAGCCCCAGCCCCCGAAACACCATATATTTT. Protein sequence: CASPSPRNTIYF.

In DNA form, the CDR3 reads TGCGCCAGCAGCTTGGGCACTAGAAGCACAGATACGCAGTATTTT. It codes for CASSLGTRSTDTQYF. The chain uses TRBV5-1 and TRBJ2-3, with a weak D call TRBD2 (5 bases). The CDR3 has 15 amino acids. Trimming left V 0 bases short and J 0 bases short, with 8 bases between. Germline CDR1 and CDR2: SGHRS and YFSETQ.

The chain couples TRBV10-1 to TRBJ2-1; D may correspond to TRBD1 or TRBD2 (6 bases each). This CDR3 comprises 14 residues. V lost 8 bases and J 9 bases, leaving 20 bases between the germline ends. CDR1 and CDR2 (germline): WNHNN, SYGVQD (reference sequence). CDR3 nucleotides: TGCGCCAGCGGCCATCCCGGGGGCCCAGCTGAGCAGTTCTTC. Translating it yields CASGHPGGPAEQFF.

The genes are TRBV5-4 and TRBJ1-4; perhaps TRBD1 as D (6 bases). The ends were cut back, 10 bases at V and 7 bases at J, with 17 bases in the middle. From germline, CDR1 is SGHNT and CDR2 YYREEE (reference sequence). The CDR3 is 13 residues long. CDR3 DNA: TGTGCCTCCAGACGGGGGGCGGCTGAAAAACTGTTTTTT. Residues: CASRRGAAEKLFF.

The chain carries TRBV5-1 and TRBJ2-1; 16 positions agree with TRBD2. Germline V gene data show CDR1 as SGHRS and CDR2 as YFSETQ. Unmatched junction bases numbered 5, after V lost 3 bases and J lost 8 bases. This CDR3 contains 16 residues. CDR3 sequence reads: CASSSGLAGGPHEQFF. The CDR3 DNA reads TGCGCCAGCAGCTCGGGACTAGCGGGAGGGCCTCATGAGCAGTTCTTC.

A few counts support this clone. The chain joins TRBV6-1 to TRBJ1-2; no clear D gene. This CDR3 has 15 amino acids. The ends were cut back, 2 bases at V and 7 bases at J, with 17 bases in the middle. Germline CDR1 MNHNS, CDR2 SASEGT. The CDR3 protein is CASSESALLDCGYTF. The CDR3 nucleotides read TGTGCCAGCAGTGAATCGGCCCTGCTTGACTGTGGCTACACCTTC.

The rearrangement joins TRBV6-1 to TRBJ2-1, with D possibly being TRBD2 (6 bases). V was trimmed by 6 bases and J by 5 bases, leaving 14 bases between them. Per the germline V gene, CDR1 is MNHNS and CDR2 is SASEGT. This CDR3 comprises 14 residues. The CDR3 bases are TGTGCCAGCAGGACGGGACGGGAGAACAATGAGCAGTTCTTC. Translated, it gives CASRTGRENNEQFF.

The chain carries TRBV7-9 and TRBJ2-1; 11 bases fit TRBD2. CDR1 and CDR2 from the germline V gene are SEHNR and FQNEAQ (reference sequence). The CDR3 spans 18 residues. J gave up 7 bases and V 5 bases, and 16 bases lay outside the gene matches. The CDR3 sequence is CASSPLVGVAGGPNEQFF. The CDR3 coding sequence is TGTGCCAGCAGCCCCCTCGTGGGGGTAGCGGGAGGGCCGAATGAGCAGTTCTTC. Drawing the rest from reference TRBV7-9 and TRBJ2-1, the complete variable domain is DTGVSQNPRHKITKRGQNVTFRCDPISEHNRLYWYRQTLGQGPEFLTYFQNEAQLEKSRLLSDRFSAERPKGSFSTLEIQRTEQGDSAMYLCASSPLVGVAGGPNEQFFGPGTRLTVL.

V gene TRBV27 combines with J gene TRBJ2-5; 7 nucleotides agree with TRBD2. CDR1 and CDR2 (germline): MNHEY, SMNVEV (reference sequence). This CDR3 is built from 17 residues. Trimming took 0 bases from V and 5 from J; bases not matched to a gene: 12. CDR3 protein: CASSLSPSGGRRETQYF. CDR3 DNA sequence: TGTGCCAGCAGTTTATCGCCTAGCGGAGGGCGCAGGGAGACCCAGTACTTC.

V usage is TRBV4-3 and J usage is TRBJ2-7; D may match TRBD1 or TRBD2 (5 bases each). Germline V gives CDR1 LGHNA, CDR2 YSLEER. The CDR3 is 13 residues long. The V end lost 1 base, the J end lost 5 bases, and 9 bases lay between the germline ends. CDR3 loop: CASSQGGRDEQYF. The DNA for the CDR3 is TGCGCCAGCAGCCAAGGGGGACGGGACGAGCAGTACTTC.

The gene calls are TRBV7-8 and TRBJ2-7; perhaps D is TRBD1 or TRBD2 (5 bases each). Germline V lookup: CDR1 SGHVS, CDR2 FQNEAQ. Trimming removed 3 bases at V and 2 bases at J, with 8 bases between. CDR3 length: 13 residues. The CDR3 is CASSLGETYEQYF. DNA for the CDR3: TGTGCCAGCAGCTTGGGGGAAACCTACGAGCAGTACTTC. Using reference TRBV7-8 and TRBJ2-7 for the parts outside the CDR3, the full variable domain is GAGVSQSPRYKVAKRGQDVALRCDPISGHVSLFWYQQALGQGPEFLTYFQNEAQLDKSGLPSDRFFAERPEGSVSTLKIQRTQQEDSAVYLCASSLGETYEQYFGPGTRLTVT.

J is TRBJ1-1 and V is TRBV6-5; D may be TRBD1 (5 bases). V was shortened by 5 bases and J by 10 bases, with 11 bases between the two germline ends. This CDR3 is 11 amino acids long. Germline V gene sequence: CDR1 MNHEY, CDR2 SVGAGI. CDR3 DNA: TGTGCCAGCAGTGGTGGGGCTACAGCTTTCTTT. Encoded protein: CASSGGATAFF.

The J gene is TRBJ2-7, the V gene TRBV6-5; TRBD1 aligns across 9 bases. CDR1 MNHEY and CDR2 SVGAGI come from the germline V gene. The CDR3 has 14 amino acids. The junction had 6 bases not matched to a gene; V was cut back by 6 bases and J by 3 bases. As DNA, the CDR3 is TGTGCCAGCAGCCGGACAGGGGACCTCTACGAGCAGTACTTC. Protein product: CASSRTGDLYEQYF.

A single count supports this clone. J is TRBJ2-7 and V is TRBV2; D tentatively reads TRBD1 or TRBD2 (5 bases each). The V and J ends lost 7 bases and 3 bases respectively, with 19 bases between them. Germline values: CDR1 SNHLY, CDR2 FYNNEI. The CDR3 length is 15 residues. The CDR3 DNA reads as TGTGCCAGCACCGCTTGGGACCGACGAAGCTACGAGCAGTACTTC. Amino acids: CASTAWDRRSYEQYF.